These T cell receptor beta chains were read from a single sample in a study of blood T cell repertoires in COVID-19. Clones were sequenced by immunoSEQ multiplex PCR, and TCRdb holds only the in-frame ones, with some missing. The sample holds about 360,000 clones, around 87% seen once. The specimen was PBMCs or T cells enriched from blood (not recorded which). The source is a man aged 25-45 years who had recovered from COVID-19. Each CDR3 is given with its conserved first and last residue. A D gene is named only where the DNA matches it firmly. Not all rows give a size; the values are once, few, many and, for expanded clones, a class.

TGTGCCAGCAGCCGAGCCGGGACAGTGATCAATCAGCCCCAGCATTTT,CASSRAGTVINQPQHF,TRBD1,TRBV5-5,-,TRBJ1-5
TGTGCCAGCAGCCAAGAGAGTCGCCTAGACCAAGAGACCCAGTACTTC,CASSQESRLDQETQYF,-,TRBV3-1/TRBV3-2,-,TRBJ2-5
TGTGCCAGCAGTCCAGACACGTTTACCTTCCTTAACTATGGCTACACCTTC,CASSPDTFTFLNYGYTF,-,TRBV6-6,once,TRBJ1-2
TGTGCCAGCAGCGTAGACAGGGGATCAACTGGGGCCAACGTCCTGACTTTC,CASSVDRGSTGANVLTF,TRBD1,TRBV9,-,TRBJ2-6
TGTGCCAGCAGCGCCACTCGATCTGGGGCCAACGTCCTGACTTTC,CASSATRSGANVLTF,-,TRBV6-5,-,TRBJ2-6
TGTGCCAGTAGTATCTTAGGGGACTATGGCTACACCTTC,CASSILGDYGYTF,-,TRBV19,-,TRBJ1-2
TGTGCCTTCGACAGGGGGCTCGGCAATGAGCAGTTCTTC,CAFDRGLGNEQFF,TRBD1,TRBV30,-,TRBJ2-1
TGTGCCAGCACCCTTTCCGGACACTTGAACACTGAAGCTTTCTTT,CASTLSGHLNTEAFF,-,TRBV5-4,once,TRBJ1-1
TGCGCCAGCAGCCAACTAGCGGGGGACACCTACGAGCAGTACTTC,CASSQLAGDTYEQYF,TRBD2,TRBV5-1,-,TRBJ2-7
TGTGCCTGGAGTCGGGGACAGACTGGAAACACCATATATTTT,CAWSRGQTGNTIYF,TRBD1,TRBV30,-,TRBJ1-3
TGTGCCTGGAGAATCAGGGGAAAACTGTTTTTT,CAWRIRGKLFF,-,TRBV30,-,TRBJ1-4
TGCGCCAGCAGTGAGTCGGGACAGAATGAAAAACTGTTTTTT,CASSESGQNEKLFF,TRBD1,TRBV10-1,once,TRBJ1-4
TGTGCCAGCAGCGTAAATACAGGGGTAACCTTCTATGGCTACACCTTC,CASSVNTGVTFYGYTF,TRBD1,TRBV9,-,TRBJ1-2
TGTGCCAGCAGCCAAGAAAGCAGGGGGAGGGAGCAGTACTTC,CASSQESRGREQYF,-,TRBV3-1/TRBV3-2,-,TRBJ2-7
TGTGCCAGCAGCCTGGGACTAGCGCCATCCTACGAGCAGTACTTC,CASSLGLAPSYEQYF,TRBD2,TRBV9,-,TRBJ2-7
TGCAGTGCTAGTTCCGGGACTAGGTCTTTTGATACGCAGTATTTT,CSASSGTRSFDTQYF,TRBD2,TRBV20-1,-,TRBJ2-3
TGTGCCAGCAGTCAGAACAGCAATCAGCCCCAGCATTTT,CASSQNSNQPQHF,-,TRBV7-6,-,TRBJ1-5
TGTGCCAGCACCCCGGGGGGCCTGAACACTGAAGCTTTCTTT,CASTPGGLNTEAFF,-,TRBV25-1,-,TRBJ1-1
TGCGCCAGCAGCTGGGCCCTTATAAGCTCCTACAATGAGCAGTTCTTC,CASSWALISSYNEQFF,-,TRBV5-1,-,TRBJ2-1
TGTGCCAGCAGCCTAACAGGAAGTGTGAACACTGAAGCTTTCTTT,CASSLTGSVNTEAFF,-,TRBV11-3,once,TRBJ1-1
TGTGCCTGGAGAGACACAGGGAACACTGAAGCTTTCTTT,CAWRDTGNTEAFF,-,TRBV30,few,TRBJ1-1
TGTGCCACCAGTAACAGGGCGGTTAATGAAAAACTGTTTTTT,CATSNRAVNEKLFF,-,TRBV15,-,TRBJ1-4
TGTGCCAGCAGTGATAGGACTCGCCAAGAGACCCAGTACTTC,CASSDRTRQETQYF,-,TRBV2,-,TRBJ2-5
TGTGCCAGCAGCTTTGGACAGGGATCCTACGAGCAGTACTTC,CASSFGQGSYEQYF,TRBD1,TRBV13,-,TRBJ2-7
TGTGCCAGCAGTACCGGAGGGACAGGGACAGGCTACACCTTC,CASSTGGTGTGYTF,TRBD1,TRBV6-4,few,TRBJ1-2
TGTGCCAGCAGCCGAGAGGGGGCGGGTGAGCAGTACTTC,CASSREGAGEQYF,TRBD1,TRBV3-1/TRBV3-2,-,TRBJ2-7
TGTGCCACAACCTGGACGGACAAAGGCACTGAAGCTTTCTTT,CATTWTDKGTEAFF,-,TRBV10-3,-,TRBJ1-1
TGTGCCAGCAGCCTAGCTGCCGGGACTGCGGTATATGGCTACACCTTC,CASSLAAGTAVYGYTF,-,TRBV5-4,few,TRBJ1-2
TGTGCCAGCTCACCTGGACAGGGCTCCTACGAGCAGTACTTC,CASSPGQGSYEQYF,TRBD1,TRBV18,-,TRBJ2-7
TGCGCCAGCAGCTTTGGCTCCGGGGACACTGAAGCTTTCTTT,CASSFGSGDTEAFF,-,TRBV5-1,-,TRBJ1-1